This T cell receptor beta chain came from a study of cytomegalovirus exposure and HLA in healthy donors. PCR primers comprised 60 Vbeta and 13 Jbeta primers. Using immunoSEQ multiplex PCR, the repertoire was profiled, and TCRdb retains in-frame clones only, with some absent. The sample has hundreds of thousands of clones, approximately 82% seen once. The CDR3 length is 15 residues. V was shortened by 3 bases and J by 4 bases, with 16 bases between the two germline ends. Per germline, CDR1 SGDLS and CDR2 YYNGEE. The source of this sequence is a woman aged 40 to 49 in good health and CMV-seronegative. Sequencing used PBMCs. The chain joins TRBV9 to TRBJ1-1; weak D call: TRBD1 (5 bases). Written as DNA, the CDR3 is TGTGCCAGCAGCGCCCACCTGGGGGGGACCACTGAAGCTTTCTTT. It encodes CASSAHLGGTTEAFF.